This T cell receptor (beta chain) appears in the sequencing data of a study of blood T cell repertoires in COVID-19. As for the study in general: Spain, Italy and the United States supplied samples that represented acute and convalescent COVID-19. The analysed material was cDNA or gDNA that came from T cells, B-cell-depleted T cells, or PBMCs.

Per the authors' pipeline: Counts of nucleated cells, estimated from reference gene primer amplification, were obtained. The repertoire was sequenced with immunoSEQ multiplex PCR; TCRdb's copy has only in-frame clones and lacks some. The D gene and trimming were derived from the DNA, and the V and J assignments and clone size from that table. The sample lists about 190,000 clones, around 85% occurring once. The sequencing input was peripheral blood. The clonotype comes from a woman in her forties or fifties with acute or convalescent COVID-19.

Here the CDR3 reads CASSLEASRSYEQYF. CDR3 DNA sequence: TGTGCCAGTAGTCTCGAGGCTAGCCGCTCCTACGAGCAGTACTTC. The rearrangement joins TRBV19 to TRBJ2-7; D is possibly TRBD2 (5 bases). Between the trimmed V and J ends, which lost 5 bases and 0 bases, there was a span of 14 bases. This CDR3 comprises 15 residues. Germline V gene data show CDR1 as LNHDA and CDR2 as SQIVND (reference sequence).